This TCR beta chain emerged from a study of cytomegalovirus exposure and HLA in healthy donors. Study-wide findings and caveats: Sequencing artifact likely explains a cluster of highly shared sequence variants.

On this clone itself: Its antigen is not identified.

The CDR3 loop spans 12 amino acids. The ends lost 6 bases at V and 4 bases at J; junction bases unmatched: 4. Germline V CDR1 and CDR2: SQVTM, ANQGSEA. The PCR had 60 Vbeta and 13 Jbeta primers. Under the authors' procedure: As a later analysis found, there were 80 million or so unique TCR beta chains, of which roughly 11 million were shared. TCRdb's copy holds only in-frame clones and misses some; the assay was immunoSEQ multiplex PCR. V, J and clone size are taken as reported in that table, and D and trimming were inferred from the DNA itself. The sample holds approximately 140,000 clones, roughly 80% seen once.

This rearrangement joins TRBV29-1 to TRBJ1-1; TRBD1 agrees at 8 bases. The sequence came from a woman aged 50 to 60 in good health and CMV-seropositive. Input material: PBMCs. This CDR3 reads CSVRDRGTEAFF. Written as DNA, the CDR3 is TGCAGCGTCCGAGACAGGGGCACTGAAGCTTTCTTT.